What follows is one T cell receptor (beta chain) and its context. The V end lost 1 base, the J end lost 4 bases, and 11 bases lay between the germline ends. The CDR3 totals 14 residues. Germline CDR1 reads SGDLS; CDR2 reads YYNGEE. Researchers ran the PCR with 60 Vbeta and 13 Jbeta primers. Here immunoSEQ multiplex PCR was the method, and the copy in TCRdb shows in-frame clones only, minus some. In the table there are about 100,000 clones, around four fifths of which are singletons. The data were obtained in a study of cytomegalovirus exposure and HLA in healthy donors. The TCR sequence derives from a man aged 30 to 45 in good health and CMV-seronegative. The chain joins TRBV9 to TRBJ1-2; possible D gene TRBD1, 5 bases. The sequenced sample consisted of PBMCs. In DNA, the CDR3 is TGTGCCAGCAGCGTAAGGGCGGGGGGCTATGGCTACACCTTC. This encodes CASSVRAGGYGYTF.